The clone carrying this T cell receptor (beta chain) has ten or more counts. No antigen is known for it. The read terminates 3 residues before the CDR3 end, so the remaining end is supplied by the germline J gene. CDR3 length: 15 amino acids. Germline lookup yields CDR1 MDHEN and CDR2 SYDVKM. V lost 5 bases and J lost 8; bases outside the gene matches: 9. This sample is drawn from a study of T cell clonality in common variable immunodeficiency. Heparinized whole blood, about 4.5 to 9 ml, came from each donor. Study outcomes and limitations: CVID subjects had higher TCRbeta clonality than healthy controls, most marked in about a third. The cause of increased CVID clonality remains unclear without subpopulation sequencing.

Here immunoSEQ multiplex PCR was the method, and the copy in TCRdb shows in-frame clones only, minus some. The data show roughly 57,000 clones, with none appearing a single time. The receptor's source is a person aged 18 to 75 in good health. V and J are TRBV28 and TRBJ2-1; TRBD1 matches 10 bases. The sequenced sample was peripheral blood mononuclear cells. The CDR3: CASSPGGQGVHEQFF. The sequenced part of the CDR3 DNA is TGTGCCAGCAGTCCGGGCGGACAGGGGGTACATGAG.